This entry lists 6 T cell receptor beta chains sequenced from one sample in a study of PD-1 blockade in classical Hodgkin lymphoma. This sample's time point: cycle 4 day 1 (C4D1), after more than five weeks of nivolumab. The patients all showed relapse after autologous stem cell transplantation, while their brentuximab vedotin exposure varied. The repertoire was sequenced with immunoSEQ multiplex PCR; TCRdb's copy has only in-frame clones and lacks some. Seen here are about 19,000 clones, roughly three quarters observed once, and the top ten hold 20% to 25%. The sample in question was peripheral blood mononuclear cells (PBMCs), obtained before the fourth cycle of nivolumab. These receptors were taken from a human donor with classical Hodgkin lymphoma.

V is TRBV28 and J is TRBJ2-2; D is possibly TRBD1 or TRBD2 (6 bases each). V was shortened by 1 base and J by 5 bases, with 11 bases between the two germline ends. The germline V gene has CDR1 MDHEN and CDR2 SYDVKM. This CDR3 region has 15 residues. CDR3 sequence: CASSLLQGGTGELFF. CDR3 nucleotides: TGTGCCAGCAGTTTATTACAGGGAGGAACCGGGGAGCTGTTTTTT.

The genes are TRBV4-3 and TRBJ2-1; D gene unclear. The CDR3 length is 10 residues. The V end was cut by 8 bases, the J end by 5 bases, with 4 bases between. CDR1 is LGHNA and CDR2 is YSLEER in the germline V gene. The CDR3 coding sequence is TGCGCCAGCGGTAACAATGAGCAGTTCTTC. Protein product: CASGNNEQFF.

This rearrangement joins TRBV11-2 to TRBJ2-5; TRBD1 matches 8 bases. The V gene's germline CDR1 is SGHAT and CDR2 FQNNGV. There are 16 residues in the CDR3. J gave up 2 bases and V 1 base, and 6 bases lay outside the gene matches. CDR3 residues: CASSLAGQGQQETQYF. The CDR3 DNA reads as TGTGCCAGCAGCTTAGCCGGACAGGGACAACAAGAGACCCAGTACTTC.

The rearrangement links TRBV19 to TRBJ2-1; D is unclear. Trimming stripped 3 bases from V and 4 bases from J, with 10 bases between. In germline, CDR1 is LNHDA, CDR2 SQIVND (reference sequence). This CDR3 spans 14 amino acids. This CDR3 is CASSITSNYNEQFF. The CDR3 DNA sequence: TGTGCCAGTAGTATTACTTCCAATTACAATGAGCAGTTCTTC.

The chain is built from TRBV18 and TRBJ1-1; D ambiguous. The CDR3 has 13 residues. The V gene's germline CDR1 is KGHSH and CDR2 LQKENI. The V end lost 1 base, the J end lost 11 bases, and 14 bases lay between the germline ends. The CDR3 DNA follows: TGTGCCAGCTCACCACGTGACTTCACCGGGGCTTTCTTT. As protein: CASSPRDFTGAFF.

The chain couples TRBV5-4 to TRBJ1-5; D is uncertain. Trimming shortened V by 0 bases and J by 7 bases, and 5 bases separated the two germline ends. This CDR3 comprises 12 residues. Germline V CDR1 and CDR2: SGHNT, YYREEE (reference sequence). The CDR3 region has the DNA TGTGCCAGCAGCTTGGTAGGCCAGCCCCAGCATTTT. Translation: CASSLVGQPQHF.